Given below is one T cell receptor beta chain in context. No antigen is known for it. The sample comes from a study of cytomegalovirus exposure and HLA in healthy donors. Study-level points and caveats: Diagnosis of cytomegalovirus status made by the classifier reportedly showed high specificity and sensitivity.

Using immunoSEQ multiplex PCR, the repertoire was profiled, and TCRdb retains in-frame clones only, with some absent. The sample shows 220,000 or so clones, around 86% of them seen only once. V was shortened by 6 bases and J by 0 bases, with 2 bases between the two germline ends. This CDR3 contains 11 residues. Germline V gene sequence: CDR1 SQVTM, CDR2 ANQGSEA. This chain links TRBV29-1 with TRBJ1-4, with no clear D. The specimen sequenced was PBMCs. The TCR was taken from a woman younger than 30 in good health and CMV-seropositive. The CDR3 DNA reads as TGCAGCGTCGCAACTAATGAAAAACTGTTTTTT. It codes for CSVATNEKLFF.